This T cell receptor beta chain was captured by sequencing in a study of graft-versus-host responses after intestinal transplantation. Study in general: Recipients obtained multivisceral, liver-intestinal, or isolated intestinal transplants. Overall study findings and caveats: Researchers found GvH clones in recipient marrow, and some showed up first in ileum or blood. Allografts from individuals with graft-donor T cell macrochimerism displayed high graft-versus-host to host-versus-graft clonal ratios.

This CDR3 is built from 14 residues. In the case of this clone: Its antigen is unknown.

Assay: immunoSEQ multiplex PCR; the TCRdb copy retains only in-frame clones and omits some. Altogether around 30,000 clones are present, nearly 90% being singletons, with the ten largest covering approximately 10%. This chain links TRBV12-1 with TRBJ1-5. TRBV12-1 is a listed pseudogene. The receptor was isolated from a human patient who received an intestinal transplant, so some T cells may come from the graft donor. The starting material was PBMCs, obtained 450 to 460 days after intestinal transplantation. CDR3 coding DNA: TGTGCCAGCAGCTTTGAAGGAAGCGAACAGCCCCAGCATTTT. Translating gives CASSFEGSEQPQHF.